The clone carrying this T cell receptor (beta chain) has just one count. This sample was included in a study of blood T cell repertoires in COVID-19. In the study's own analysis: Reference gene primer amplification gave nucleated cell count estimates. Measured with immunoSEQ multiplex PCR; TCRdb has only the in-frame clones, and not every one. V, J and clone size were drawn from that table, and D and trimming were deduced from the DNA. The repertoire holds over 400,000 clones, with about nine tenths as singletons. Deletions cut 5 bases from V and 1 base from J, with 11 bases between. Germline V gene sequence: CDR1 SGHVS, CDR2 FNYEAQ. This CDR3 is 15 amino acids long. Those who participated ranged in age from 18 to 89 years and resided in 20 to 30 US areas. Categorization into cohorts depended on clinical history that participants reported. Donors in Cohort 3 counted as recovered after two negative PCRs, clearance, or symptom resolution.

Sequencing was carried out using PBMCs or T cells enriched from blood (not recorded which). The chain is built from TRBV7-6 and TRBJ2-2; possibly TRBD2 for D (6 bases). The receptor comes from a woman aged 55 to 70 who had recovered from COVID-19. The CDR3 spells CASSQGGENTGELFF. CDR3 DNA sequence: TGTGCCAGCAGCCAAGGAGGGGAGAACACCGGGGAGCTGTTTTTT.